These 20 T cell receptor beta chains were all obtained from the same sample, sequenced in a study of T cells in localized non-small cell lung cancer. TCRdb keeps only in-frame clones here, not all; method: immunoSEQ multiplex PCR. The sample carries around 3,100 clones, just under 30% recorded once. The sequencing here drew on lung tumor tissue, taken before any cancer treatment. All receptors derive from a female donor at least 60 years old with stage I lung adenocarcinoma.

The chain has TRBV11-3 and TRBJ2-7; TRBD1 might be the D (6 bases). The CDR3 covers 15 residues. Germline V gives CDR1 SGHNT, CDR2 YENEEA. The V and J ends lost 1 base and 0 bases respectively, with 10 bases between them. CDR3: CASSLVQGPSYEQYF. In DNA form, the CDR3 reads TGTGCCAGCAGCTTAGTGCAGGGGCCCTCCTACGAGCAGTACTTC. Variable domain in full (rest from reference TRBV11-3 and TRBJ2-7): EAGVVQSPRYKIIEKKQPVAFWCNPISGHNTLYWYLQNLGQGPELLIRYENEEAVDDSQLPKDRFSAERLKGVDSTLKIQPAELGDSAVYLCASSLVQGPSYEQYFGPGTRLTVT.

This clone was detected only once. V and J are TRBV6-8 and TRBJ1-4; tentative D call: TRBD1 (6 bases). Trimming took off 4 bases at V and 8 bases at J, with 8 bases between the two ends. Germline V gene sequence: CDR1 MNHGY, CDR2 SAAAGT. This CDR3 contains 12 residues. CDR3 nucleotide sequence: TGTGCCAGCAGTTTGACAGGAGAAAAACTGTTTTTT. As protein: CASSLTGEKLFF.

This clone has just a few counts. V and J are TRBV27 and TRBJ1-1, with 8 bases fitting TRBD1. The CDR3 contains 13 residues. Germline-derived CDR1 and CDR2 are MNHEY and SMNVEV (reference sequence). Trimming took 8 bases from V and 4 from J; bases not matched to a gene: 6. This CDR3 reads CASSDRASTEAFF. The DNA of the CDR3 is TGTGCCAGCTCGGACAGGGCAAGCACTGAAGCTTTCTTT.

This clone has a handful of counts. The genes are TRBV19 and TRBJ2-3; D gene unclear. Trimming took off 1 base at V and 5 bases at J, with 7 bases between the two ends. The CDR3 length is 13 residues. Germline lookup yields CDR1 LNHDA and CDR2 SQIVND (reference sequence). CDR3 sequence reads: CASSIVPEDTQYF. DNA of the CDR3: TGTGCCAGTAGTATAGTTCCGGAAGATACGCAGTATTTT.

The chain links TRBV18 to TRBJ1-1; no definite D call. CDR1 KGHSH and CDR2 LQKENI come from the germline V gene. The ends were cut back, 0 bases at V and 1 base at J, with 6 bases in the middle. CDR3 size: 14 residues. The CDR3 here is CASSPPSQNTEAFF. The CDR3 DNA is TGTGCCAGCTCACCACCATCACAGAACACTGAAGCTTTCTTT.

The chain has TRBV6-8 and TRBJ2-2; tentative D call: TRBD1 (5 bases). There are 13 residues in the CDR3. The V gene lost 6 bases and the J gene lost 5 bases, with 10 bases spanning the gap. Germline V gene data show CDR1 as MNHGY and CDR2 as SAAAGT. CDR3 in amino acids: CASSPKGTGELFF. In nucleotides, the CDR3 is TGTGCCAGCAGCCCCAAGGGGACCGGGGAGCTGTTTTTT.

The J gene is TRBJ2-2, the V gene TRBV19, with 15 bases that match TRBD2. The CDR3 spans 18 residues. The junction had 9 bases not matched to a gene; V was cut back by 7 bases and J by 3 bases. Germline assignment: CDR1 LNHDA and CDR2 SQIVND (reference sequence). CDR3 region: CASKRGLAGGRDTGELFF. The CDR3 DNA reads TGTGCCAGTAAAAGAGGACTAGCGGGGGGGCGCGACACCGGGGAGCTGTTTTTT.

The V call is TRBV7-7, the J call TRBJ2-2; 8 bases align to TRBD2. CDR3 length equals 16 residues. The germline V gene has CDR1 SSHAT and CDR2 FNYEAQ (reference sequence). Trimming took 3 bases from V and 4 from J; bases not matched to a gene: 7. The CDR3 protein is CASSLAAGGGTGELFF. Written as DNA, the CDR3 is TGTGCCAGCAGCTTGGCCGCGGGGGGCGGCACCGGGGAGCTGTTTTTT.

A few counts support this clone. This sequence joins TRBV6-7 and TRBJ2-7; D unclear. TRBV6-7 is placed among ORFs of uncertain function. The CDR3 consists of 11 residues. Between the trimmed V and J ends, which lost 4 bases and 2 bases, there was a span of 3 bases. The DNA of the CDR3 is TGTGCCAGCAGTTCCCCCTACGAGCAGTACTTC. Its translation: CASSSPYEQYF.

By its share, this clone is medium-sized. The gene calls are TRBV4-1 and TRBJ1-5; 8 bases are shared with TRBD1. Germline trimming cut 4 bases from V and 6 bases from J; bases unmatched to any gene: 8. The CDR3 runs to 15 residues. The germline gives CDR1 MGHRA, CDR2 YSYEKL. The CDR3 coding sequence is TGCGCCAGCAGCCTCCAGGGGGCGGTCGGTCAGCCCCAGCATTTT. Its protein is CASSLQGAVGQPQHF.

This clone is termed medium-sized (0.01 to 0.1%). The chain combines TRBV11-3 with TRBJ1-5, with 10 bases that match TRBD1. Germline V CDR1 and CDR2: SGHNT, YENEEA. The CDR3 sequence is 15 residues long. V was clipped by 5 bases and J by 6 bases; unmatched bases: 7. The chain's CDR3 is CASSATGGTSQPQHF. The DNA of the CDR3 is TGTGCCAGCAGCGCGACAGGGGGCACAAGTCAGCCCCAGCATTTT.

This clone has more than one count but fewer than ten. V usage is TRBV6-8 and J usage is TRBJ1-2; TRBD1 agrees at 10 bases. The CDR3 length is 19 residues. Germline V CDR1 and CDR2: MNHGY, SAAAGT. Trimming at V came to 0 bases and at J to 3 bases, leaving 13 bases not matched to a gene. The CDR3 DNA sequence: TGTGCCAGCAGTTACTCGCGGGGGAGGGGACAGGGGAATTACTATGGCTACACCTTC. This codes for CASSYSRGRGQGNYYGYTF.

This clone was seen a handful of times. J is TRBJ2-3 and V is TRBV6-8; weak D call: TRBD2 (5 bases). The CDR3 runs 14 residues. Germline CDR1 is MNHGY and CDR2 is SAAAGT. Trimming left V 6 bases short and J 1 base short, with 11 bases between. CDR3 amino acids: CASRTPGGTDTQYF. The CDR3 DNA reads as TGTGCCAGCAGAACCCCCGGGGGCACAGATACGCAGTATTTT.

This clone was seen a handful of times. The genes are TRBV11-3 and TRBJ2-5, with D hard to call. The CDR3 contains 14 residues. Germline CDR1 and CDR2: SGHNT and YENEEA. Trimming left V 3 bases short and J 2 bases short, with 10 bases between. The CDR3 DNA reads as TGTGCCAGCAGCTTGTGGTTGGGACAAGAGACCCAGTACTTC. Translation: CASSLWLGQETQYF.

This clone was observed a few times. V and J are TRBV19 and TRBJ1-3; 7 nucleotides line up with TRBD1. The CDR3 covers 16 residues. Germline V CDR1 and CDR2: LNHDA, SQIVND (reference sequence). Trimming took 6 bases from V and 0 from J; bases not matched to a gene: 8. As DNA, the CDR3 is TGTGCCAGTAGGCGACAGGGACCAAGCTCTGGAAACACCATATATTTT. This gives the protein CASRRQGPSSGNTIYF.

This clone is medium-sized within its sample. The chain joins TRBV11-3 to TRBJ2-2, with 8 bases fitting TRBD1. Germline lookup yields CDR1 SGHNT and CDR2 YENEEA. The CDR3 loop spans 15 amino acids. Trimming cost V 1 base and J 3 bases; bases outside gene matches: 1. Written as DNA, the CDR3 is TGTGCCAGCAGCTTAGTACAGGGGGACACCGGGGAGCTGTTTTTT. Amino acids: CASSLVQGDTGELFF.

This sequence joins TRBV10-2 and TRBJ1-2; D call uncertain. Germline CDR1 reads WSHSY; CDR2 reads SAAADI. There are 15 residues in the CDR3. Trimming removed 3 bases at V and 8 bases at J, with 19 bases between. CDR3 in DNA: TGCGCCAGCAGTGACACACAAACAGCGATGAGGGGCTACACCTTC. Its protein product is CASSDTQTAMRGYTF.

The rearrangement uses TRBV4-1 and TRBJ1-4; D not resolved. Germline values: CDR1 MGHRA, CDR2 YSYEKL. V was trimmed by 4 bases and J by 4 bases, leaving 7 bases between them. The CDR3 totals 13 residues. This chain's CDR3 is CASSLDFNEKLFF. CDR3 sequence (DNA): TGCGCCAGCAGCCTGGACTTTAATGAAAAACTGTTTTTT.

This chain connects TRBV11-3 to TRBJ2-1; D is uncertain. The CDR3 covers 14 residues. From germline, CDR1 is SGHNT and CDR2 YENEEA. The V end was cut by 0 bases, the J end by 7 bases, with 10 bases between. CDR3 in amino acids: CASSLEVASNEQFF. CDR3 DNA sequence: TGTGCCAGCAGCTTAGAGGTCGCTTCGAATGAGCAGTTCTTC. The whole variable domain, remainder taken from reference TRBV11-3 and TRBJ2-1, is EAGVVQSPRYKIIEKKQPVAFWCNPISGHNTLYWYLQNLGQGPELLIRYENEEAVDDSQLPKDRFSAERLKGVDSTLKIQPAELGDSAVYLCASSLEVASNEQFFGPGTRLTVL.

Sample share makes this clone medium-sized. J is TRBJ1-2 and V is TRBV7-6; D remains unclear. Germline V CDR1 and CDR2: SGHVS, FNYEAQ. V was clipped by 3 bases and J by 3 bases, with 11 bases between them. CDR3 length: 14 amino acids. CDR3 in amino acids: CASSLMSGDYGYTF. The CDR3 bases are TGTGCCAGCAGCTTGATGAGCGGGGACTATGGCTACACCTTC.